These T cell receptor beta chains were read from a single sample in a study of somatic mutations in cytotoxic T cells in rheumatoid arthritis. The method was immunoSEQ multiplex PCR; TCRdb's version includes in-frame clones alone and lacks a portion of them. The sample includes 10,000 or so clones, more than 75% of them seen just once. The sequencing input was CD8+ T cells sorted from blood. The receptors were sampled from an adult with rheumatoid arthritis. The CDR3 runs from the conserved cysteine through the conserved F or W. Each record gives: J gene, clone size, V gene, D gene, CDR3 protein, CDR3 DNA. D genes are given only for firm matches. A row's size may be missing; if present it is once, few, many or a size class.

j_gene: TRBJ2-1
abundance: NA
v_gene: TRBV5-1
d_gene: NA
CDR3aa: CASSASGRSSYNEQFF
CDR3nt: TGCGCCAGCAGCGCCTCGGGACGGAGCTCCTACAATGAGCAGTTCTTC

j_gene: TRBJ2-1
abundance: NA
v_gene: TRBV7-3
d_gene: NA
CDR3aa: CASSPTGVYNEQFF
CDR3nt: TGTGCCAGCAGCCCCACTGGAGTATACAATGAGCAGTTCTTC

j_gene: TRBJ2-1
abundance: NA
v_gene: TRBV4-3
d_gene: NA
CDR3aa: CATSDGSYNEQFF
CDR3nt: TGCGCCACTAGCGATGGCTCCTACAATGAGCAGTTCTTC

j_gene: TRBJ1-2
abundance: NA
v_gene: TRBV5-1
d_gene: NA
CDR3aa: CASSQDSSVDGYTF
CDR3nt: TGCGCCAGCAGCCAGGACAGTTCCGTGGATGGCTACACCTTC

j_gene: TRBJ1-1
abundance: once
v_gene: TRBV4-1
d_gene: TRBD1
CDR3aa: CASSQLGQGDTEAFF
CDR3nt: TGCGCCAGCAGCCAACTGGGACAGGGGGACACTGAAGCTTTCTTT

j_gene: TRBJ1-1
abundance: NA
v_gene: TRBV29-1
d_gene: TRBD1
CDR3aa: CSVGDRGSPEAFF
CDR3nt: TGCAGCGTTGGGGACAGGGGATCCCCTGAAGCTTTCTTT

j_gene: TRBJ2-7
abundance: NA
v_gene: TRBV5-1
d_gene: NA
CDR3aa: CASSLGLAQGHGYEQYF
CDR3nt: TGCGCCAGCAGTTTAGGACTGGCTCAAGGTCACGGTTACGAGCAGTACTTC

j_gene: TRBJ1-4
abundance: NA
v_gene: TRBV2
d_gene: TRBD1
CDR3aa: CASSLPVRTGYDTTNEKLFF
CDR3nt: TGTGCCAGCAGTCTCCCCGTTCGGACAGGGTATGATACAACTAATGAAAAACTGTTTTTT

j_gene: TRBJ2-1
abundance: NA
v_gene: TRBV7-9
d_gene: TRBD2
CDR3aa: CASSSWSGGTPRNEQFF
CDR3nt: TGTGCCAGCAGTTCATGGAGCGGGGGGACCCCTCGCAATGAGCAGTTCTTC

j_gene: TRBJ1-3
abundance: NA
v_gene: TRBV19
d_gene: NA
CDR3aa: CASSILQLSGNTIYF
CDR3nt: TGTGCCAGTAGTATACTACAGCTTTCTGGAAACACCATATATTTT

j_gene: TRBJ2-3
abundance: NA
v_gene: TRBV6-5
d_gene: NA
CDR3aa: CASSFRVTDTQYF
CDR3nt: TGTGCCAGCAGTTTCCGGGTCACAGATACGCAGTATTTT

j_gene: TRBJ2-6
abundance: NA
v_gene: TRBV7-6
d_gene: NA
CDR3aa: CASSRNSGANVLTF
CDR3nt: TGTGCCAGCAGCAGAAATTCCGGGGCCAACGTCCTGACTTTC

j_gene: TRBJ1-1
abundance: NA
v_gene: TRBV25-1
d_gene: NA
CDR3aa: CASSDLREDRTEAFF
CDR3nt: TGTGCCAGCAGTGACCTCCGGGAAGATAGGACTGAAGCTTTCTTT

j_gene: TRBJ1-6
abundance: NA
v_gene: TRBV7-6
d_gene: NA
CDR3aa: CASSLGSRPTGNSPLHF
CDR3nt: TGTGCCAGCAGCTTAGGATCCAGGCCAACTGGGAATTCACCCCTCCACTTT

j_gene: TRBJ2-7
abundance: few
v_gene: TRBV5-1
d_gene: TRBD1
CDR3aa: CASSLAGTGLREQYF
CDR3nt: TGCGCCAGCAGCTTGGCCGGGACAGGCCTTAGGGAGCAGTACTTC

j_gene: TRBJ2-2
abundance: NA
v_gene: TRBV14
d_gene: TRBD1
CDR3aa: CASRLQGAGELFF
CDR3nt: TGTGCCAGCAGACTACAGGGGGCCGGGGAGCTGTTTTTT

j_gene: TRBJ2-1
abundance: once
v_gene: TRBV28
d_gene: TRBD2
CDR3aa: CASSFRGGFGEQFF
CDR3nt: TGTGCCAGCAGTTTCCGGGGGGGCTTCGGTGAGCAGTTCTTC

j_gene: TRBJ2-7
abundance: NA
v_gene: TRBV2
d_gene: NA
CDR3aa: CASSDIFYEQYF
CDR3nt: TGTGCCAGCAGTGATATTTTCTACGAGCAGTACTTC

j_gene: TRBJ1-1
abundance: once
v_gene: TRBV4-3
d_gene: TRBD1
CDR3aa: CASSPQTTGREAFF
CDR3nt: TGCGCCAGCAGCCCTCAAACGACAGGGCGTGAAGCTTTCTTT

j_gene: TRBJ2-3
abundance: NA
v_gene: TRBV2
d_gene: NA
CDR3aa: CASPAGYGDTQYF
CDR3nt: TGTGCCAGCCCGGCAGGGTATGGGGATACGCAGTATTTT

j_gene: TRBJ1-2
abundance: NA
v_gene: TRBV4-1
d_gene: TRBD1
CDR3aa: CASSQGQGAAYGYTF
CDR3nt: TGCGCCAGCAGCCAGGGACAGGGGGCGGCTTATGGCTACACCTTC

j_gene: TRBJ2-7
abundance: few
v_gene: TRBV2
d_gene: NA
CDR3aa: CASSEDQGGYEQYF
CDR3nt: TGTGCCAGCAGCGAGGACCAAGGGGGCTACGAGCAGTACTTC

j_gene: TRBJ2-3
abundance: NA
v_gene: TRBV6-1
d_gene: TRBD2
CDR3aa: CASSKTSGGPDTQYF
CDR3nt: TGTGCCAGCAGTAAGACTAGCGGGGGTCCAGATACGCAGTATTTT

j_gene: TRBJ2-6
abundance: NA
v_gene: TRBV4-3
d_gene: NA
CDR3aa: CASSQDGSSGANVLTF
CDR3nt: TGCGCCAGCAGCCAAGATGGGAGCTCTGGGGCCAACGTCCTGACTTTC

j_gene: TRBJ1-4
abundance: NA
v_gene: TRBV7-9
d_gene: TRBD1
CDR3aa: CASSFAQDREKLFF
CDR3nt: TGTGCCAGCAGCTTTGCTCAGGACAGGGAGAAACTGTTTTTT

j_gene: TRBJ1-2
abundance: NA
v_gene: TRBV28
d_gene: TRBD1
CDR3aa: CASSSFRGDYGYTF
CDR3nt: TGTGCCAGCAGTAGCTTCAGGGGGGACTATGGCTACACCTTC

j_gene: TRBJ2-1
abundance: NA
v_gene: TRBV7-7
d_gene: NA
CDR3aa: CASSSTAYNEQFF
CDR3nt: TGTGCCAGCAGCTCGACAGCCTATAATGAGCAGTTCTTC

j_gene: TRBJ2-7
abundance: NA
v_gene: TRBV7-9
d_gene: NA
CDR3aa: CASSLSGVPYEQYF
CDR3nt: TGTGCCAGCAGCTTAAGTGGGGTCCCCTACGAGCAGTACTTC